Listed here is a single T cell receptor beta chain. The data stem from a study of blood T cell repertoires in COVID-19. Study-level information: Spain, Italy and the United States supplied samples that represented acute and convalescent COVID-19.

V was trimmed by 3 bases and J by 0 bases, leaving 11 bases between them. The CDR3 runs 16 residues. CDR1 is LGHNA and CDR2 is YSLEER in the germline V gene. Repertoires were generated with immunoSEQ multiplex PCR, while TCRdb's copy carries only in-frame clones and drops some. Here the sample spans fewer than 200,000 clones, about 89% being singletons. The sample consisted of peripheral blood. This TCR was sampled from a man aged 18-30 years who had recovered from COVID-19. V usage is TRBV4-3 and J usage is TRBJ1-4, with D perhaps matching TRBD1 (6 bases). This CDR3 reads CASSHTQGATNEKLFF. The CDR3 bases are TGCGCCAGCAGCCACACACAGGGCGCAACTAATGAAAAACTGTTTTTT.